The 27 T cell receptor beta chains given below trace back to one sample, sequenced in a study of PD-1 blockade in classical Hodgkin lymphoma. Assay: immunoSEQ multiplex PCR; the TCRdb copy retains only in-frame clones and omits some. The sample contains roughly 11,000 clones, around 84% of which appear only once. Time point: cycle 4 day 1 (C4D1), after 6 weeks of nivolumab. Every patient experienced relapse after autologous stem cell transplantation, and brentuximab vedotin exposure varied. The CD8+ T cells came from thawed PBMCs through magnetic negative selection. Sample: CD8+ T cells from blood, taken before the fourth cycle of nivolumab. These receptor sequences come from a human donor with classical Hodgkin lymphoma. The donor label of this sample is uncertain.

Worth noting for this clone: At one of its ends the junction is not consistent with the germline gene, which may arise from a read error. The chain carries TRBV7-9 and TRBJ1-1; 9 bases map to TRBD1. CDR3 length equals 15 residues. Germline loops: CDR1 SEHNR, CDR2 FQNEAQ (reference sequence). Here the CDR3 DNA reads TGTGCCAGCAGATTAGGGACAGGGTTGAACACTGAAGCTTTCTTT. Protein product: CASRLGTGLNTEAFF.

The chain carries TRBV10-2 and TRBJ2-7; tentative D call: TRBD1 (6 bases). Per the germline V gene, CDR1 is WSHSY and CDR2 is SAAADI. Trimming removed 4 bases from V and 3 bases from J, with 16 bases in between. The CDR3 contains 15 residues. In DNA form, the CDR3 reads TGCGCCAGCAGTGTTGTACAGGGCCCTATCTACGAGCAGTACTTC. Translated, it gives CASSVVQGPIYEQYF.

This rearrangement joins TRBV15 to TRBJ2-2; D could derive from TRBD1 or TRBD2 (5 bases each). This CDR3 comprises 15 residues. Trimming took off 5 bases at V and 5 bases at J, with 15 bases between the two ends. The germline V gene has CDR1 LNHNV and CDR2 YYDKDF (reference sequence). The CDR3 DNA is TGTGCCACCAGCGGTCGGGGCGGTAAGACCGGGGAGCTGTTTTTT. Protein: CATSGRGGKTGELFF.

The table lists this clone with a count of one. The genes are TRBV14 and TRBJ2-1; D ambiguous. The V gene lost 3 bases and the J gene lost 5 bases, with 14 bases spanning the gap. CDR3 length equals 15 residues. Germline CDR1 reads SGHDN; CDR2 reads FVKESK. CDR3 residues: CASSQKQGPNNEQFF. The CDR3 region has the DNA TGTGCCAGCAGCCAGAAGCAAGGGCCGAACAATGAGCAGTTCTTC.

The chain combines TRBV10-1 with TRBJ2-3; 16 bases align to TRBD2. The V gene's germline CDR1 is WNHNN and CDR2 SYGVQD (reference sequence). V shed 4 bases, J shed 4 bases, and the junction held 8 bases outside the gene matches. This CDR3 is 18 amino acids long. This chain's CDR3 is CASSAGLAGGPVADTQYF. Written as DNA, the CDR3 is TGCGCCAGCAGTGCGGGACTAGCGGGAGGGCCTGTGGCAGATACGCAGTATTTT.

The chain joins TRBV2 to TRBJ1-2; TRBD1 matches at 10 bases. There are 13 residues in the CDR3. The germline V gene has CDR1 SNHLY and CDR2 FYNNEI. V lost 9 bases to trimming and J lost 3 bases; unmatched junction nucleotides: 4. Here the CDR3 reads CARGQGTDYGYTF. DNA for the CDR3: TGTGCCAGGGGACAGGGGACCGACTATGGCTACACCTTC.

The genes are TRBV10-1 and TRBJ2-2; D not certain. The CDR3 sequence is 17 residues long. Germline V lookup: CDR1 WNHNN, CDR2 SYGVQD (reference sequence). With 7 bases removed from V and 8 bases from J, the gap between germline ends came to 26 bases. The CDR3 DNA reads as TGCGCCAGCACTCCTATCTGGGTGGTGGGAACGGGTGGGGAGCTGTTTTTT. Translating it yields CASTPIWVVGTGGELFF.

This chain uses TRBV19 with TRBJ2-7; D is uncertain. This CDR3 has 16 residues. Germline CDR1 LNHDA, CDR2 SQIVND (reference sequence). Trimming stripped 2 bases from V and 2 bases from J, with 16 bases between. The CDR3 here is CASSISFGYGAYEQYF. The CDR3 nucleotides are TGTGCCAGTAGTATATCGTTTGGATATGGGGCCTACGAGCAGTACTTC.

CDR3 in amino acids: CASSQGFRELNTEAFF. DNA of the CDR3: TGCGCCAGCAGCCAGGGATTCAGGGAGTTAAACACTGAAGCTTTCTTT. The chain joins TRBV4-1 to TRBJ1-1; possibly TRBD1 for D (5 bases). V lost 3 bases and J 2 bases, leaving 16 bases between the germline ends. The CDR3 covers 16 residues. The germline V gene has CDR1 MGHRA and CDR2 YSYEKL.

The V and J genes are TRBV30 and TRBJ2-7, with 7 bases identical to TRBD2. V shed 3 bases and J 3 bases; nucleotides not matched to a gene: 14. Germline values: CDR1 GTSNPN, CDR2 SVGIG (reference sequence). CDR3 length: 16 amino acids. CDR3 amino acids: CAWRPTALASNYEQYF. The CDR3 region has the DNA TGTGCCTGGAGACCGACCGCACTAGCGTCGAACTACGAGCAGTACTTC.

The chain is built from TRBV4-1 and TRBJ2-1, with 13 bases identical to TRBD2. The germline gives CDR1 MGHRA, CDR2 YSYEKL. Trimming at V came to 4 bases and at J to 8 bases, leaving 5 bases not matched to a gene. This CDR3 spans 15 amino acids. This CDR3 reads CASSPRLAGGHEQFF. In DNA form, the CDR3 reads TGCGCCAGCAGCCCCCGACTAGCGGGAGGCCATGAGCAGTTCTTC.

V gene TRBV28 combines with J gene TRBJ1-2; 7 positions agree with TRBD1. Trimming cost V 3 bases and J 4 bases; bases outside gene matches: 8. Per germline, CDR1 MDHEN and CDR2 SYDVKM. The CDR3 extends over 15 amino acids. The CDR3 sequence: CASSFWSGGSYGYTF. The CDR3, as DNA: TGTGCCAGCAGTTTTTGGTCAGGGGGTAGCTATGGCTACACCTTC.

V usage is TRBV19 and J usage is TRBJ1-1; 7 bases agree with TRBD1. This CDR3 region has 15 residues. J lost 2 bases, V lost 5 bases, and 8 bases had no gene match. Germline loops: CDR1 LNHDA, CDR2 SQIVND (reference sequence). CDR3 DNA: TGTGCCAGTAGTGCCACAGGGGCCTTCAACACTGAAGCTTTCTTT. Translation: CASSATGAFNTEAFF.

This CDR3 is CAWSPGYNEQFF. In nucleotides, the CDR3 is TGTGCCTGGAGCCCAGGGTACAATGAGCAGTTCTTC. The chain joins TRBV30 to TRBJ2-1, with D tentatively TRBD1 (5 bases). Looked up from germline, CDR1 is GTSNPN and CDR2 is SVGIG (reference sequence). V shed 3 bases and J shed 4 bases, with 7 bases lying between them. The CDR3 sequence is 12 residues long.

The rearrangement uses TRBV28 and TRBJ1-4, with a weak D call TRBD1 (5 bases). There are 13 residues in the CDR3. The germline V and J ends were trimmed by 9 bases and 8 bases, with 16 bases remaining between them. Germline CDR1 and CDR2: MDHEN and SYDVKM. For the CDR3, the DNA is TGTGCCAGTGGAGTGCAGGGAAGGGAAAAACTGTTTTTT. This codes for CASGVQGREKLFF.

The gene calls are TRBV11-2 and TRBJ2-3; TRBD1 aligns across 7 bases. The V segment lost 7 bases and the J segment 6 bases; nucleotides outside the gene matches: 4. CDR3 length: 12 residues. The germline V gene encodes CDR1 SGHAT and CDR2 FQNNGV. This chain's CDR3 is CASTLTGDTQYF. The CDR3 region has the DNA TGTGCCAGCACCCTGACAGGGGATACGCAGTATTTT.

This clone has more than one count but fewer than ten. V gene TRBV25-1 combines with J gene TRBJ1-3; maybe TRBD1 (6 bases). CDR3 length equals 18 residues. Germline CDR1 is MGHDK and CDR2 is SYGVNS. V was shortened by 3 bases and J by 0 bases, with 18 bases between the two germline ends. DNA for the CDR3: TGTGCCAGCAGTGACCCCGGACAGAAGATACCCTCTGGAAACACCATATATTTT. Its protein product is CASSDPGQKIPSGNTIYF.

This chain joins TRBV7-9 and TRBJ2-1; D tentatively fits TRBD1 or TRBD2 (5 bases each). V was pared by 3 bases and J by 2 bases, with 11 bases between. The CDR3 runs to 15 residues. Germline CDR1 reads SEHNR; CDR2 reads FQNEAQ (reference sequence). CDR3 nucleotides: TGTGCCAGCAGCTTCGGGACGGGGCCCTACAATGAGCAGTTCTTC. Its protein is CASSFGTGPYNEQFF. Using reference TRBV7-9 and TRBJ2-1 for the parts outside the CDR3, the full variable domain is DTGVSQNPRHKITKRGQNVTFRCDPISEHNRLYWYRQTLGQGPEFLTYFQNEAQLEKSRLLSDRFSAERPKGSFSTLEIQRTEQGDSAMYLCASSFGTGPYNEQFFGPGTRLTVL.

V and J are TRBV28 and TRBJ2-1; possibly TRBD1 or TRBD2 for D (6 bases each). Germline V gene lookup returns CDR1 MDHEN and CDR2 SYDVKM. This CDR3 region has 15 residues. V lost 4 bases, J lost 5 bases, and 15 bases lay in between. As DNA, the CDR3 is TGTGCCAGCAGTTACAGGGCGGGGAGGCACAATGAGCAGTTCTTC. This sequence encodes CASSYRAGRHNEQFF.

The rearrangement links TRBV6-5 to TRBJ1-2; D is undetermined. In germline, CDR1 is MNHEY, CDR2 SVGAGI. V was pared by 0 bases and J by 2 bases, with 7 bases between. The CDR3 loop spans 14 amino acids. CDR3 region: CASSYSNVNYGYTF. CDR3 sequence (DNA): TGTGCCAGCAGTTACTCGAATGTAAACTATGGCTACACCTTC.

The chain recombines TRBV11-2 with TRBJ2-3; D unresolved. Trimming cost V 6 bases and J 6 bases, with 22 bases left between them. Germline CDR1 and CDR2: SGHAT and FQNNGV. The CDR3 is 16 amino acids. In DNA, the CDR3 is TGTGCCAGCAGGCGTCTACTTGCCACCAAAAGTGATACGCAGTATTTT. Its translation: CASRRLLATKSDTQYF. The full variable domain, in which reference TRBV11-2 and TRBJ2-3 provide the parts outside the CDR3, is EAGVAQSPRYKIIEKRQSVAFWCNPISGHATLYWYQQILGQGPKLLIQFQNNGVVDDSQLPKDRFSAERLKGVDSTLKIQPAKLEDSAVYLCASRRLLATKSDTQYFGPGTRLTVL.

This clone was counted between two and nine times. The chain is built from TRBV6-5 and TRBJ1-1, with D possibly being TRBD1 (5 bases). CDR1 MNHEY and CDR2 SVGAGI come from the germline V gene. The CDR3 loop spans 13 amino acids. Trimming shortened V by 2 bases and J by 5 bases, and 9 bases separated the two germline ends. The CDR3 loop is CASSYRGDTEAFF. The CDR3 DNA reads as TGTGCCAGCAGTTACAGGGGAGATACTGAAGCTTTCTTT.

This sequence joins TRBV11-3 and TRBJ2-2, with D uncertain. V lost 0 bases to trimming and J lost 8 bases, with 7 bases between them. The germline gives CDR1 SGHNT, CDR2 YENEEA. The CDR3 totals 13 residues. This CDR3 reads CASSLDWRGELFF. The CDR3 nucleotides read TGTGCCAGCAGCTTAGATTGGAGAGGGGAGCTGTTTTTT.

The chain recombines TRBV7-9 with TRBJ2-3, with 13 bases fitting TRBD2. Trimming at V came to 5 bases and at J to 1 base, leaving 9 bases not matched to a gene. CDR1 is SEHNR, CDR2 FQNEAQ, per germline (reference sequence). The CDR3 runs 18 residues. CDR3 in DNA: TGTGCCAGCAGCCAAGGGACTAGCGGGACGTACGGCACAGATACGCAGTATTTT. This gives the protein CASSQGTSGTYGTDTQYF.

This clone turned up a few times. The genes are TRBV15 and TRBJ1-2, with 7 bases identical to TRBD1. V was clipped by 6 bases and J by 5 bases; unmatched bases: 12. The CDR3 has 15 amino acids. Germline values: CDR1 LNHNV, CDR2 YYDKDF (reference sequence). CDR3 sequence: CATRSDRTPWYGYTF. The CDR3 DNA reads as TGTGCCACCAGATCGGACAGGACGCCCTGGTATGGCTACACCTTC.

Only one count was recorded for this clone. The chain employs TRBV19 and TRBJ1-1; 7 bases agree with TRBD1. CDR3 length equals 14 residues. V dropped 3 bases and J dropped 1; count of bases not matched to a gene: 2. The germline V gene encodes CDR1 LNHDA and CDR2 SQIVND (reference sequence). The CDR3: CASSMPGGNTEAFF. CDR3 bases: TGTGCCAGTAGTATGCCAGGGGGGAACACTGAAGCTTTCTTT. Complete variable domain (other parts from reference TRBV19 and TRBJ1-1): DGGITQSPKYLFRKEGQNVTLSCEQNLNHDAMYWYRQDPGQGLRLIYYSQIVNDFQKGDIAEGYSVSREKKESFPLTVTSAQKNPTAFYLCASSMPGGNTEAFFGQGTRLTVV.

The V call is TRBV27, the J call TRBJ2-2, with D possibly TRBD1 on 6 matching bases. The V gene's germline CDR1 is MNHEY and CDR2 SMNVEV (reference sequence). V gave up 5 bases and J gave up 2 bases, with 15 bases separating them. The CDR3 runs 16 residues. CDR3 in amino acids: CASSPVMDSNTGELFF. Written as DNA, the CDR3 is TGTGCCAGCAGTCCGGTAATGGACAGCAACACCGGGGAGCTGTTTTTT.